Below are 18 T cell receptor beta chains sequenced from a single sample in a study of identical twins. TCRdb reprocessed the 5' RACE reads with MiXCR, giving one entry per CDR3 protein. The profile shows a few hundred thousand distinct CDR3 sequences, more than 13% of them singletons. The data were also submitted as part of a second study, on yellow fever vaccine responses in identical twins.

Sequenced sample: CD4+ T cells sorted from blood. The receptor source for this set is a woman younger than 35 in good health.

This chain links TRBV5-1 with TRBJ2-3; no clear D. Germline V lookup: CDR1 SGHRS, CDR2 YFSETQ. Trimming shortened V by 5 bases and J by 3 bases, and 10 bases separated the two germline ends. The CDR3 consists of 13 residues. The CDR3 coding sequence is TGCGCCAGCAGGTCGTGGGGAACAGATACGCAGTATTTT. It translates to CASRSWGTDTQYF.

V gene TRBV12-3 or TRBV12-4 combines with J gene TRBJ2-3; possible D gene TRBD2, 7 bases. V was cut by 7 bases and J by 9 bases, with 20 bases left in between. The CDR3 is made up of 14 amino acids. The CDR3 sequence is CASTPGAGTQTQYF. In DNA form, the CDR3 reads TGTGCCAGCACCCCAGGAGCGGGGACACAGACGCAGTATTTT.

This clonotype was observed a few times. The rearrangement joins TRBV7-2 to TRBJ2-1; TRBD2 agrees at 10 bases. CDR1 SGHTA and CDR2 FQGNSA come from the germline V gene. The CDR3 spans 17 residues. With V trimmed by 4 bases and J by 4 bases, 10 bases remained unmatched. The CDR3 sequence: CASSYRGLAARYNEQFF. Here the CDR3 DNA reads TGTGCCAGCAGCTACCGAGGACTAGCGGCCCGTTACAATGAGCAGTTCTTC.

This clonotype was seen a few times. This sequence joins TRBV7-6 and TRBJ2-7; D not resolved. CDR1 is SGHVS and CDR2 is FNYEAQ in the germline V gene. Trimming shortened V by 5 bases and J by 3 bases, and 17 bases separated the two germline ends. The CDR3 extends over 15 amino acids. The CDR3 reads CASSNAAAVGYEQYF. The DNA of the CDR3 is TGTGCCAGCAGCAATGCGGCTGCCGTCGGCTACGAGCAGTACTTC.

The chain has TRBV9 and TRBJ2-2; a possible D gene is TRBD2 (5 bases). Germline V gives CDR1 SGDLS, CDR2 YYNGEE. The CDR3 sequence is 14 residues long. V lost 2 bases and J 2 bases, leaving 7 bases between the germline ends. CDR3 nucleotides: TGTGCCAGCAGCGTGAGGGCCAACACCGGGGAGCTGTTTTTT. Amino acid sequence: CASSVRANTGELFF.

The chain carries TRBV6-5 and TRBJ2-1; D gene unclear. CDR3 length: 12 amino acids. Trimming removed 3 bases at V and 10 bases at J, with 10 bases between. The germline CDR1 and CDR2 sequences are MNHEY and SVGAGI. The CDR3 DNA reads as TGTGCCAGCAGTTATGGGGATATGGAGCAGTTCTTC. Its translation: CASSYGDMEQFF.

This clonotype was seen more than once but under ten times. V and J are TRBV20-1 and TRBJ2-1; 11 bases align to TRBD2. CDR1 DFQATT and CDR2 SNEGSKA come from the germline V gene (reference sequence). Trimming cost V 4 bases and J 0 bases; bases outside gene matches: 5. The CDR3 is 16 residues long. Here the CDR3 DNA reads TGCAGTGCTACCCCGACTAGCGGGGACTCCTACAATGAGCAGTTCTTC. Its protein product is CSATPTSGDSYNEQFF.

This clonotype is a singleton in its sample. The chain recombines TRBV2 with TRBJ2-1, with a tentative D call TRBD2 (6 bases). This CDR3 contains 14 residues. V was cut by 7 bases and J by 1 base, with 11 bases left in between. The V gene's germline CDR1 is SNHLY and CDR2 FYNNEI. In DNA form, the CDR3 reads TGTGCCAGCAAAGAGCGGGTGTCCTACAATGAGCAGTTCTTC. This sequence encodes CASKERVSYNEQFF.

The rearrangement joins TRBV2 to TRBJ2-6; either TRBD1 or TRBD2 may supply D (5 bases each). Germline-derived CDR1 and CDR2 are SNHLY and FYNNEI. The CDR3 runs 16 residues. V lost 2 bases, J lost 13 bases, and 21 bases lay in between. CDR3 region: CASSETPGARQRVLTF. DNA of the CDR3: TGTGCCAGCAGTGAAACTCCCGGGGCTCGGCAACGTGTCCTGACTTTC.

There are a few counts of this clonotype. This chain connects TRBV4-3 to TRBJ2-7; unclear D gene. Deletions cut 0 bases from V and 2 bases from J, with 5 bases between. CDR1 and CDR2 (germline): LGHNA, YSLEER. The CDR3 is 13 amino acids. The CDR3 coding sequence is TGCGCCAGCAGCCAAGATATCCCCTACGAGCAGTACTTC. Its translation: CASSQDIPYEQYF.

The chain employs TRBV19 and TRBJ1-5; a possible D gene is TRBD1 (5 bases). The V and J ends lost 7 bases and 0 bases respectively, with 16 bases between them. Germline lookup yields CDR1 LNHDA and CDR2 SQIVND (reference sequence). The CDR3 is 16 amino acids. CDR3 amino acids: CASTMGQGYSNQPQHF. CDR3 nucleotide sequence: TGTGCCAGTACCATGGGGCAGGGATATAGCAATCAGCCCCAGCATTTT.

There are many counts of this clonotype. The chain uses TRBV6-1 and TRBJ2-7; 8 nucleotides agree with TRBD2. The germline V gene encodes CDR1 MNHNS and CDR2 SASEGT. The CDR3 totals 13 residues. V dropped 8 bases and J dropped 5; count of bases not matched to a gene: 8. CDR3 sequence (DNA): TGTGCCAGCGCTCGGGGGGGCGAAAACGAGCAGTACTTC. As protein: CASARGGENEQYF.

This clonotype was seen repeatedly, ten times or more. CDR3 protein: CASIQPGTGRTGELFF. DNA of the CDR3: TGTGCCAGCATCCAACCCGGGACAGGGAGGACCGGGGAGCTGTTTTTT. The chain joins TRBV6-2 or TRBV6-3 to TRBJ2-2; TRBD1 matches at 9 bases. The CDR3 contains 16 residues. J gave up 5 bases and V 7 bases, and 11 bases lay outside the gene matches. Per the germline V gene, CDR1 is MNHEY and CDR2 is SVGEGT.

The J gene is TRBJ2-7, the V gene TRBV2; TRBD2 aligns across 8 bases. The trim removed 5 bases at V and 3 bases at J, leaving 9 bases unmatched. The CDR3 extends over 15 amino acids. CDR1 and CDR2 (germline): SNHLY, FYNNEI. The CDR3: CASSPGLGSHYEQYF. Here the CDR3 DNA reads TGTGCCAGCAGTCCGGGACTAGGATCACACTACGAGCAGTACTTC.

The J gene is TRBJ2-3, the V gene TRBV5-1, with 8 positions matching TRBD1. CDR3 length: 17 amino acids. Per the germline V gene, CDR1 is SGHRS and CDR2 is YFSETQ. With 4 bases clipped from V and 0 bases from J, the junction kept 10 bases outside the gene matches. Here the CDR3 DNA reads TGCGCCAGCAGCACCCAAGGGACAGGAATAAGCACAGATACGCAGTATTTT. Translation: CASSTQGTGISTDTQYF.

A note on this clonotype: The junction departs from the called germline gene at one end, perhaps through a read error. The chain has TRBV5-1 and TRBJ2-3, with TRBD2 matching over 12 bases. Germline assignment: CDR1 SGHRS and CDR2 YFSETQ. The CDR3 is 16 amino acids. The CDR3 is CASTLSLAGGEDTQYF. As DNA, the CDR3 is TGCGCCAGCACCTTGTCCCTAGCGGGAGGGGAAGATACGCAGTATTTT. Using reference TRBV5-1 and TRBJ2-3 for the parts outside the CDR3, the full variable domain is KAGVTQTPRYLIKTRGQQVTLSCSPISGHRSVSWYQQTPGQGLQFLFEYFSETQRNKGNFPGRFSGRQFSNSRSEMNVSTLELGDSALYLCASTLSLAGGEDTQYFGPGTRLTVL.

This CDR3 reads CATNGLAGGLRGYEQYF. In nucleotides, the CDR3 is TGTGCCACCAACGGCCTAGCGGGAGGGCTGAGGGGCTACGAGCAGTACTTC. This rearrangement joins TRBV10-3 to TRBJ2-7, with 12 bases aligning to TRBD2. This CDR3 is 17 amino acids long. CDR1 is ENHRY and CDR2 is SYGVKD in the germline V gene. J was trimmed by 3 bases and V by 10 bases; bases with no gene match: 16.

The rearrangement joins TRBV24-1 to TRBJ2-1; 11 bases match TRBD2. The germline CDR1 and CDR2 sequences are KGHDR and SFDVKD. V trimming: 1 base; J trimming: 5 bases; junction bases outside the gene matches: 6. The CDR3 covers 17 residues. Here the CDR3 DNA reads TGTGCCACCAGTGATTTAACTAGCGGGAGAGGGAACAATGAGCAGTTCTTC. It yields the protein CATSDLTSGRGNNEQFF.